The 31 T cell receptor beta chains reported below all come from one sample, sequenced in a study of blood T cell repertoires in COVID-19. Libraries were prepared by immunoSEQ multiplex PCR; TCRdb keeps only in-frame clonotypes and omits some of them. This sample has a few hundred thousand clones; around four fifths occur once, and the top ten carry 5% to 5.5%. The sample consisted of PBMCs or T cells enriched from blood (not recorded which). These receptors were collected from a woman in her forties or fifties who had recovered from COVID-19.

V and J are TRBV9 and TRBJ2-1; possibly TRBD2 for D (5 bases). Germline V lookup: CDR1 SGDLS, CDR2 YYNGEE. The V gene lost 6 bases and the J gene lost 1 base, with 14 bases spanning the gap. The CDR3 totals 15 residues. This chain's CDR3 is CASTASPTSYNEQFF. DNA of the CDR3: TGTGCCAGCACAGCTAGCCCTACGTCCTACAATGAGCAGTTCTTC.

This chain joins TRBV6-2 or TRBV6-3 and TRBJ1-1; TRBD1 aligns across 8 bases. After removal of 2 bases from V and 4 bases from J, the junction contained 6 bases not matched to a gene. The CDR3 covers 15 residues. Germline V lookup: CDR1 MNHEY, CDR2 SVGEGT. CDR3 amino acids: CASSYVPGQGTEAFF. In DNA, the CDR3 is TGTGCCAGCAGTTACGTCCCCGGACAGGGCACTGAAGCTTTCTTT.

The chain uses TRBV19 and TRBJ2-3, with TRBD1 matching 10 bases. The J segment lost 4 bases and the V segment lost 7 bases, leaving 8 bases of the junction unmatched. Per germline, CDR1 LNHDA and CDR2 SQIVND (reference sequence). The CDR3 has 15 amino acids. The CDR3 bases are TGTGCCAGTACCCCCGGACAGGGGGGCCCAGATACGCAGTATTTT. The encoded protein is CASTPGQGGPDTQYF.

The V and J genes are TRBV6-5 and TRBJ1-2; D is unresolved. Germline V gives CDR1 MNHEY, CDR2 SVGAGI. Trimming removed 6 bases from V and 0 bases from J, with 14 bases in between. The CDR3 has 15 residues. The CDR3 here is CASRLKTEPNYGYTF. In DNA, the CDR3 is TGTGCCAGCAGACTTAAAACGGAGCCTAACTATGGCTACACCTTC.

The CDR3 here is CASSLGTGNAETQYF. Written as DNA, the CDR3 is TGTGCCAGCAGCCTCGGGACAGGGAATGCGGAGACCCAGTACTTC. The chain couples TRBV11-3 to TRBJ2-5; 9 positions agree with TRBD1. This CDR3 is built from 15 residues. Germline trimming cut 5 bases from V and 5 bases from J; bases unmatched to any gene: 9. The germline gives CDR1 SGHNT, CDR2 YENEEA.

The chain uses TRBV7-2 and TRBJ1-2; TRBD1 agrees at 8 bases. Germline V gives CDR1 SGHTA, CDR2 FQGNSA. J was trimmed by 5 bases and V by 0 bases; bases with no gene match: 8. The CDR3 covers 16 residues. For the CDR3, the DNA is TGTGCCAGCAGCTTAGCGGTGGGCAGGGGGCCGTATGGCTACACCTTC. This sequence encodes CASSLAVGRGPYGYTF. Based on the CDR3 plus reference TRBV7-2 and TRBJ1-2, the full variable domain is GAGVSQSPSNKVTEKGKDVELRCDPISGHTALYWYRQSLGQGLEFLIYFQGNSAPDKSGLPSDRFSAERTGGSVSTLTIQRTQQEDSAVYLCASSLAVGRGPYGYTFGSGTRLTVV.

The chain combines TRBV4-1 with TRBJ2-7, with 8 bases fitting TRBD2. The CDR3 consists of 19 residues. From germline, CDR1 is MGHRA and CDR2 YSYEKL. Trimming at V came to 0 bases and at J to 2 bases, leaving 15 bases not matched to a gene. CDR3 coding DNA: TGCGCCAGCAGCCAAGAGATTTGGATCCCGGGACTAGAGACCTACGAGCAGTACTTC. Translating it yields CASSQEIWIPGLETYEQYF.

The V call is TRBV11-2, the J call TRBJ1-1; TRBD1 aligns across 9 bases. This CDR3 is built from 16 residues. The germline V gene encodes CDR1 SGHAT and CDR2 FQNNGV. V lost 5 bases and J lost 5; bases outside the gene matches: 12. The CDR3 DNA sequence: TGTGCCAGCAGCGCGAGGTGGGACAGGGTGGGGACTGAAGCTTTCTTT. Protein sequence: CASSARWDRVGTEAFF.

CDR3: CASSPGTHGYTF. In DNA form, the CDR3 reads TGTGCCAGCAGCCCAGGGACACATGGCTACACCTTC. The V call is TRBV3-1 (or the pseudogene TRBV3-2), the J call TRBJ1-2; maybe TRBD1 (6 bases). The CDR3 covers 12 residues. V lost 4 bases and J 6 bases, leaving 9 bases between the germline ends. From germline, CDR1 is LGHDT and CDR2 YNNKEL (reference sequence).

This chain uses TRBV5-1 with TRBJ1-1; a possible D gene is TRBD1 (5 bases). The CDR3 spans 17 residues. Germline V gene sequence: CDR1 SGHRS, CDR2 YFSETQ. V was pared by 1 base and J by 4 bases, with 20 bases between. This CDR3 is CASSLSPGAGLGTEAFF. CDR3 sequence (DNA): TGCGCCAGCAGCTTGTCACCCGGGGCGGGGTTGGGCACTGAAGCTTTCTTT.

The chain joins TRBV19 to TRBJ2-5, with 11 bases lining up with TRBD2. The CDR3 is made up of 16 amino acids. Per the germline V gene, CDR1 is LNHDA and CDR2 is SQIVND (reference sequence). With 4 bases clipped from V and 5 bases from J, the junction kept 9 bases outside the gene matches. CDR3 sequence reads: CASSRGTSGPWETQYF. The CDR3, as DNA: TGTGCCAGTAGTAGAGGGACTAGCGGCCCGTGGGAGACCCAGTACTTC. The full variable domain, in which reference TRBV19 and TRBJ2-5 provide the parts outside the CDR3, is DGGITQSPKYLFRKEGQNVTLSCEQNLNHDAMYWYRQDPGQGLRLIYYSQIVNDFQKGDIAEGYSVSREKKESFPLTVTSAQKNPTAFYLCASSRGTSGPWETQYFGPGTRLLVL.

This clone came up once. The chain joins TRBV9 to TRBJ2-5, with 10 nucleotides matching TRBD2. The CDR3 consists of 18 residues. Germline V lookup: CDR1 SGDLS, CDR2 YYNGEE. Trimming cost V 3 bases and J 2 bases; bases outside gene matches: 13. The CDR3 loop is CASSAGIGAGGIQETQYF. CDR3 in DNA: TGTGCCAGCAGCGCAGGGATTGGAGCGGGGGGGATACAAGAGACCCAGTACTTC.

The chain couples TRBV30 to TRBJ1-6; D is ambiguous. V shed 1 base and J shed 8 bases, with 12 bases lying between them. The CDR3 totals 14 residues. In germline, CDR1 is GTSNPN, CDR2 SVGIG (reference sequence). The DNA of the CDR3 is TGTGCCTGGAGTGCGACGGTCGAGGATTCACCCCTCCACTTT. Its translation is CAWSATVEDSPLHF. The variable domain in full, with the rest retrieved from reference TRBV30 and TRBJ1-6, is SQTIHQWPATLVQPVGSPLSLECTVEGTSNPNLYWYRQAAGRGLQLLFYSVGIGQISSEVPQNLSASRPQDRQFILSSKKLLLSDSGFYLCAWSATVEDSPLHFGNGTRLTVT.

The V call is TRBV9, the J call TRBJ2-3, with 9 nucleotides matching TRBD2. The CDR3 has 16 residues. Germline V CDR1 and CDR2: SGDLS, YYNGEE. The ends lost 0 bases at V and 1 base at J; junction bases unmatched: 3. For the CDR3, the DNA is TGTGCCAGCAGCGTAGGTAGCGGGAGTGGCACAGATACGCAGTATTTT. Protein product: CASSVGSGSGTDTQYF.

The rearrangement joins TRBV7-3 to TRBJ1-1; 12 bases line up with TRBD1. The CDR3 runs 14 residues. Germline assignment: CDR1 SGHTA and CDR2 FQGTGA. V was clipped by 4 bases and J by 11 bases; unmatched bases: 8. As DNA, the CDR3 is TGTGCCAGCAGCTCTGGGACAGGGGGCTTGGGTGCTTTCTTT. Amino acid sequence: CASSSGTGGLGAFF.

The chain couples TRBV7-3 to TRBJ1-1; D gene uncertain. V lost 4 bases, J lost 4 bases, and 22 bases lay in between. The CDR3 length is 17 residues. CDR1 and CDR2 (germline): SGHTA, FQGTGA. The CDR3 spells CASSSQATTPGATEAFF. CDR3 DNA sequence: TGTGCCAGCAGCTCCCAAGCAACCACCCCGGGAGCCACTGAAGCTTTCTTT. The full variable domain, completed using reference TRBV7-3 and TRBJ1-1, is GAGVSQTPSNKVTEKGKYVELRCDPISGHTALYWYRQSLGQGPEFLIYFQGTGAADDSGLPNDRFFAVRPEGSVSTLKIQRTERGDSAVYLCASSSQATTPGATEAFFGQGTRLTVV.

This clone was detected a few times. The CDR3 loop is CASSEYGRTTGNTIYF. The DNA of the CDR3 is TGTGCCAGCAGTGAATACGGCAGGACAACTGGAAACACCATATATTTT. The rearrangement links TRBV2 to TRBJ1-3; possible D gene TRBD1, 5 bases. This CDR3 contains 16 residues. Looked up from germline, CDR1 is SNHLY and CDR2 is FYNNEI. V was cut by 2 bases and J by 2 bases, with 13 bases left in between.

The CDR3: CATSRGGGSNQPQHF. For the CDR3, the DNA is TGTGCCACCAGCAGAGGTGGGGGGAGCAATCAGCCCCAGCATTTT. The chain carries TRBV15 and TRBJ1-5; D perhaps matches TRBD1 (5 bases). CDR1 and CDR2 (germline): LNHNV, YYDKDF (reference sequence). The CDR3 has 15 residues. The ends were cut back, 1 base at V and 1 base at J, with 8 bases in the middle.

The chain uses TRBV4-2 and TRBJ2-1, with 7 bases identical to TRBD1. Germline lookup yields CDR1 LGHNA and CDR2 YNFKEQ. Germline trimming cut 0 bases from V and 6 bases from J; bases unmatched to any gene: 8. The CDR3 has 16 amino acids. The DNA of the CDR3 is TGTGCCAGCAGCCAAGATCAGGGGGTGGGCGGCAATGAGCAGTTCTTC. Encoded protein: CASSQDQGVGGNEQFF.

CDR3 DNA: TGTGCCAGCAGCACAATAGCGGGGGGAATTTACGAGCAGTACTTC. It translates to CASSTIAGGIYEQYF. This chain joins TRBV7-2 and TRBJ2-7; 10 positions match TRBD2. The J segment lost 4 bases and the V segment lost 5 bases, leaving 8 bases of the junction unmatched. Germline CDR1 reads SGHTA; CDR2 reads FQGNSA. The CDR3 runs to 15 residues.

This chain connects TRBV6-5 to TRBJ1-1; tentative D call: TRBD1 (6 bases). Trimming cost V 6 bases and J 4 bases, with 12 bases left between them. The germline CDR1 and CDR2 sequences are MNHEY and SVGAGI. This CDR3 comprises 13 residues. The DNA for the CDR3 is TGTGCCAGCAGCTTGAAACAGGGCACTGAAGCTTTCTTT. Translating it yields CASSLKQGTEAFF.

This rearrangement joins TRBV4-3 to TRBJ1-3; tentatively, D is TRBD1 (6 bases). There are 14 residues in the CDR3. From germline, CDR1 is LGHNA and CDR2 YSLEER. V was pared by 0 bases and J by 7 bases, with 10 bases between. This chain's CDR3 is CASSQDRGFNTIYF. CDR3 DNA: TGCGCCAGCAGCCAAGACAGGGGCTTTAACACCATATATTTT.

This clone was detected only a few times. The chain links TRBV7-9 to TRBJ1-4, with 9 bases that match TRBD1. The V gene's germline CDR1 is SEHNR and CDR2 FQNEAQ (reference sequence). V dropped 5 bases and J dropped 4; count of bases not matched to a gene: 11. There are 17 residues in the CDR3. The CDR3 here is CASSVGIDRGGNEKLFF. The CDR3 bases are TGTGCCAGCAGCGTCGGCATCGACAGGGGGGGTAATGAAAAACTGTTTTTT.

The rearrangement joins TRBV2 to TRBJ1-1; no reliable D call. The germline V gene encodes CDR1 SNHLY and CDR2 FYNNEI. This CDR3 has 13 amino acids. Trimming took off 5 bases at V and 4 bases at J, with 11 bases between the two ends. The chain's CDR3 is CASSQVRGTEAFF. The CDR3 DNA reads TGTGCCAGCAGTCAAGTGCGGGGCACTGAAGCTTTCTTT.

The chain employs TRBV5-6 and TRBJ1-2; TRBD1 is a possible D gene (6 bases). The CDR3 has 16 amino acids. Trimming left V 4 bases short and J 7 bases short, with 23 bases between. Germline V lookup: CDR1 SGHDT, CDR2 YYEEEE. CDR3 in amino acids: CASSRVESTGVIGYTF. As DNA, the CDR3 is TGTGCCAGCAGCCGTGTTGAGTCGACAGGAGTAATTGGCTACACCTTC. The full variable domain, in which reference TRBV5-6 and TRBJ1-2 provide the parts outside the CDR3, is DAGVTQSPTHLIKTRGQQVTLRCSPKSGHDTVSWYQQALGQGPQFIFQYYEEEERQRGNFPDRFSGHQFPNYSSELNVNALLLGDSALYLCASSRVESTGVIGYTFGSGTRLTVV.

The CDR3, as DNA: TGCGCCAGCAGCTTGGGCCTAGCGGGAGAATACGAGCAGTACTTC. Encoded protein: CASSLGLAGEYEQYF. V gene TRBV5-1 combines with J gene TRBJ2-7; TRBD2 aligns across 10 bases. The ends lost 0 bases at V and 4 bases at J; junction bases unmatched: 4. This CDR3 spans 15 amino acids. Germline V gives CDR1 SGHRS, CDR2 YFSETQ. Together with reference TRBV5-1 and TRBJ2-7, the CDR3 gives the full variable domain: KAGVTQTPRYLIKTRGQQVTLSCSPISGHRSVSWYQQTPGQGLQFLFEYFSETQRNKGNFPGRFSGRQFSNSRSEMNVSTLELGDSALYLCASSLGLAGEYEQYFGPGTRLTVT.

The V gene is TRBV4-1, the J gene TRBJ2-1; 8 positions agree with TRBD1. In germline, CDR1 is MGHRA, CDR2 YSYEKL. V was clipped by 1 base and J by 2 bases; unmatched bases: 4. The CDR3 totals 16 residues. This CDR3 is CASSQVGQGPYNEQFF. The CDR3 DNA sequence: TGCGCCAGCAGCCAAGTAGGACAGGGACCCTACAATGAGCAGTTCTTC.

This rearrangement joins TRBV7-3 to TRBJ2-3; D possibly corresponds to TRBD2 (5 bases). The CDR3 is 14 amino acids. V shed 5 bases and J shed 4 bases, with 13 bases lying between them. Germline V lookup: CDR1 SGHTA, CDR2 FQGTGA. The CDR3 is CASSPDGLPDTQYF. The CDR3 nucleotides read TGTGCCAGCAGCCCAGACGGACTCCCAGATACGCAGTATTTT.

The genes are TRBV7-2 and TRBJ1-5; 10 bases match TRBD1. The CDR3 has 14 residues. The ends lost 5 bases at V and 9 bases at J; junction bases unmatched: 7. CDR1 is SGHTA, CDR2 FQGNSA, per germline. CDR3 nucleotide sequence: TGTGCCAGCAGCCCAGGGACAGGGGAATGGCCCCAGCATTTT. Amino acid sequence: CASSPGTGEWPQHF.

This chain connects TRBV4-2 to TRBJ2-3, with D hard to call. Per germline, CDR1 LGHNA and CDR2 YNFKEQ. Trimming stripped 4 bases from V and 2 bases from J, with 16 bases between. The CDR3 spans 16 residues. The CDR3 DNA reads as TGTGCCAGCAGCCCACGACATAGAGCCATCACAGATACGCAGTATTTT. This gives the protein CASSPRHRAITDTQYF.

The J gene is TRBJ2-2, the V gene TRBV12-3 or TRBV12-4; D is uncertain. The CDR3 loop spans 13 amino acids. V gave up 2 bases and J gave up 2 bases, with 3 bases separating them. As DNA, the CDR3 is TGTGCCAGCAGTTTAATAAACACCGGGGAGCTGTTTTTT. Translated: CASSLINTGELFF.